The rows below give T cell receptor beta chains drawn from one sample of a study of blood T cell repertoires in COVID-19. Measured with immunoSEQ multiplex PCR; TCRdb has only the in-frame clones, and not every one. The sample records a few hundred thousand clones, roughly 88% being singletons. The sequenced sample was peripheral blood. The receptors stem from a woman in her sixties or seventies with COVID-19, enrolled during active disease. The CDR3 runs from the conserved cysteine through the conserved F or W. The D gene is left open where the match is weak. Only some rows state a clone size, as once, few, many or a class for expanded clones.

j_call d_call v_call clone_size cdr3_nt cdr3_aa
TRBJ1-2 NA TRBV3-1/TRBV3-2 NA TGTGCCAGCAGCCAAGTACAGGGTAACGGCTACACCTTC CASSQVQGNGYTF
TRBJ2-7 TRBD1 TRBV5-1 NA TGCGCCAGCAGCCCGGCGGGACAGGGGAACTACGAGCAGTACTTC CASSPAGQGNYEQYF
TRBJ1-6 TRBD1 TRBV20-1 once TGCAGTGCAAGTGTAACAGGGGGTAGGAATTCACCCCTCCACTTT CSASVTGGRNSPLHF
TRBJ1-1 NA TRBV6-5 NA TGTGCCAGCGCCCCAGGGCTGAACACTGAAGCTTTCTTT CASAPGLNTEAFF
TRBJ2-7 TRBD2 TRBV6-2/TRBV6-3 NA TGTGCCAGCAGTCAACCGGGACTAGGGGAGTACGAGCAGTACTTC CASSQPGLGEYEQYF
TRBJ1-2 NA TRBV28 NA TGTGCCAGCAGGCCCGACAGCTATGGCTACACCTTC CASRPDSYGYTF
TRBJ2-1 NA TRBV2 NA TGTGCCAGCAGGTCGGTCACGACCTACAATGAGCAGTTCTTC CASRSVTTYNEQFF
TRBJ2-7 NA TRBV30 NA TGTGCCTGGAGTGGAAGCAGGGCTTACGAGCAGTACTTC CAWSGSRAYEQYF
TRBJ1-4 NA TRBV6-5 NA TGTGCCAGCAGTTACACCAGCGGGGGAAAACTGTTTTTT CASSYTSGGKLFF
TRBJ2-7 TRBD1 TRBV19 NA TGTGCCAGTAGTCCTTATGGGACAGGCTTTTCCTACGAGCAGTACTTC CASSPYGTGFSYEQYF
TRBJ2-1 NA TRBV7-2 NA TGTGCCAGCACCCTTAACACCCCCGGACTCAACAATGAGCAGTTCTTC CASTLNTPGLNNEQFF
TRBJ1-6 NA TRBV12-3/TRBV12-4 NA TGTGCCAGCAGTTGGGGGGGGAATTCACCCCTCCACTTT CASSWGGNSPLHF
TRBJ2-7 TRBD2 TRBV28 NA TGTGCCAGCAGCCCCGCTAGCGGGAGTCGACACGAGCAGTACTTC CASSPASGSRHEQYF
TRBJ1-2 TRBD1 TRBV12-3/TRBV12-4 NA TGTGCCAGCACTGGACAGGGGGCAAGGGGCTACACCTTC CASTGQGARGYTF
TRBJ2-5 TRBD1 TRBV7-2 NA TGTGCCAGCAGTTCTGACAGGGGGCGCCGAGAGACCCAGTACTTC CASSSDRGRRETQYF
TRBJ1-5 NA TRBV19 NA TGTGCCAGTAGCCTAGACAGAGCGGGGAATCAGCCCCAGCATTTT CASSLDRAGNQPQHF
TRBJ2-7 NA TRBV18 NA TGTGCCAGCTCCCTCAGGGCCGCCTACGAGCAGTACTTC CASSLRAAYEQYF
TRBJ1-1 NA TRBV12-3/TRBV12-4 NA TGTGCCACCCGAAGTACAGGGAACACTGAAGCTTTCTTT CATRSTGNTEAFF